This T cell receptor beta chain was found in a study of OX40 agonist ivuxolimab in advanced cancers. Germline loops: CDR1 SGHTA, CDR2 FQGNSA. V lost 3 bases and J lost 6, with 16 bases in between. The CDR3 extends over 15 amino acids. The protocol was immunoSEQ multiplex PCR, while the TCRdb copy is restricted to in-frame clones and leaves out a portion. Here the sample spans around 66,000 clones, approximately 83% being singletons. The chain couples TRBV7-2 to TRBJ2-3, with D possibly called TRBD1 or TRBD2 (5 bases each). This receptor was obtained from an adult with an advanced solid tumor such as melanoma, head and neck, liver or kidney cancer. Sequencing was performed on CD4+ or CD8+ T cells sorted from blood, taken in a trial of the OX40 agonist ivuxolimab. The CDR3 coding sequence is TGTGCCAGCAGCTTGGGACCAACCCCAGCGGATACGCAGTATTTT. Its protein product is CASSLGPTPADTQYF.